The T cell receptor beta chain under discussion was sequenced for a study of cytomegalovirus exposure and HLA in healthy donors (dated by TCRdb to the late 2010s). For the study in its entirety: In an earlier analysis of roughly 500 of the donors, approximately 260 Gb of sequence data and just under 120 million unique TCR beta sequences from roughly 180 million T cells were reported. The number of typed donors differed by locus: about 629-640 for A, B, C, DRB1 and DQB1; approximately 530 for DQA1; around 580 for DPA1; and 400 to 480 for DPB1. Of the 300 to 500 genotyped donors, roughly 76% were placed in the genetic ancestry cluster associated with self-reported Caucasian donors. Every discovery cohort repertoire had been produced on one sequencing platform. A later analysis re-examined previously published TCR beta repertoires from over 500 donors and added high-resolution HLA genotyping to investigate patterns of TCR occurrence. The study profiled the T cell repertoires of about 640 subjects by immunosequencing and related them to cytomegalovirus serostatus. Roughly 300 gigabases of sequencing data and about 92 million unique TCR sequences made up an early release that covered over 550 HLA-typed donors. Class I and class II HLA loci were covered by the typing at four-digit resolution. In an earlier analysis of a few hundred of the donors, high-throughput TCR beta sequencing was used to judge whether each TCR beta V gene segment behaved as functional or pseudogenic. Along with the approximately 700-subject first cohort, a separate validation cohort of about 110 different subjects was used. Rather than drawing on any new phenotypic data, the later analysis identified candidate immune exposures from TCR beta sequences and the way those sequences occurred across donors. Alongside the repertoire data, information on donor age, sex, ethnicity and CMV serostatus was compiled. Genome-wide SNP genotypes for about 65% of the 666 donors were used in a later genetic analysis, which treated that subset as a discovery cohort. A handful of DR-DQ haplotypes were handled as single units for association and clustering because linkage in the cohort was strong. The study combined high-throughput TCR immunosequencing, statistical association of individual TCRs with disease status, and machine learning to predict cytomegalovirus infection status. The study aimed to test whether signatures of past pathogen exposure could be identified by cataloging public T cell receptors. Among roughly 400 genotyped donors of the cohort, an average of around 240,000 unique TCR beta nucleotide sequences were sequenced per donor, roughly 20% of them non-productive.

In total, 500 to 700 healthy bone marrow donors made up the cohort. At the time of sampling, all cohort members were nominally healthy, though unrecorded immune exposures were likely present. The donor was CMV seropositive and was included in the group of 250 to 300 seropositive cohort members. A peripheral blood sample was provided by each donor, and peripheral blood mononuclear cells were used for TCR beta sequencing. Genomic DNA extraction from the blood cell samples was performed with the Qiagen DNeasy Blood Extraction Kit. This clone was observed a handful of times. Its antigen is currently not known. No quality values exist for individual bases; no much larger clone is one base distant. Libraries were built with the immunoSEQ multiplex PCR assay. For the multiplex PCR, a mixture combining 60 forward primers for TCR Vbeta segments and 13 reverse primers for TCR Jbeta segments was used. The CDR3 region of rearranged TCR beta genes was amplified from genomic DNA by a multiplex PCR assay. The Illumina HiSeq System was used to sequence the amplified TCR beta libraries as 87-base-pair reads. The published analysis was carried out like this. A later analysis tallied tens of millions of unique TCR beta chains across the 610 or so repertoires, and some 10 million of those chains were shared by two or more donors. Raw reads were error-corrected and collapsed into unique sequences with a nearest-neighbor algorithm that merged closely related sequences to remove PCR and sequencing errors. Alignment of CDR3 sequences to IMGT reference sequences was used to assign V, D and J gene segments. For a sequence to be retained, a match of at least six nucleotides to both a V gene segment and a J gene segment was required. Rearrangements were classified as productive when the CDR3 lacked stop codons and remained in frame with V and J, and all other rearrangements were classified as non-productive. CDR3 was defined by IMGT convention, running from the second conserved V-encoded cysteine to the conserved J-encoded phenylalanine. The earlier analysis of some 580 of the donors excluded any sequence lacking an unambiguous match to a single V gene segment. An earlier analysis of roughly 590 of the donors called V segments functional above 56.7% productive rearrangements and segregating when the between-donor standard deviation exceeded 5%. A statistical classification framework was developed to diagnose cytomegalovirus status using the catalog of TCR beta chain sequences. In a later analysis, V and J genes were assigned by comparing TCR nucleotide sequences against IMGT/GENE-DB human TR gene sequences. Using the TCRdist pipeline, a later analysis assigned CDR3 sequences along with most-parsimonious VDJ recombination scenarios. In a later analysis, each TCR beta chain was defined by its CDR3 amino acid sequence together with its V-gene family, and reads lacking a unique V-gene family were excluded. In a later analysis, approximately 640 highly shared, low-generation-probability nucleotide sequences were removed to address suspected cross-contamination and a sequencing artifact. In a later analysis, a clonal expansion index for each public chain was calculated from normalized within-repertoire ranks of inferred template counts. A later analysis computed generation probabilities with a VDJ recombination model fitted to out-of-frame rearrangements, and checked the results against IGoR. A later analysis scored TCR-TCR, TCR-HLA and TCR-CMV co-occurrence with hypergeometric tests, applying a repertoire-size bias correction to TCR pairs. To estimate false discovery rates, a later analysis permuted the HLA or CMV assignments 20 times. In a later analysis, co-occurring TCRs were grouped with DBSCAN, and TCRdist sequence similarity was added when clustering was performed within HLA-allele-positive subsets. Repertoires with fewer than 30,000 or more than 120,000 public chains, plus five repertoires with anomalous nucleotide sharing, were excluded from co-occurrence clustering. TCRdb mirrors the immuneACCESS table, restricted to in-frame sequences. Some clones are absent from its copies; in checked studies, under half trace to an unresolved V gene, and the reason for the others is unknown. V, J and clone size reflect that table, while D and trimming were determined from the DNA. Recorded for this sample are over 80,000 clones; roughly 67% of them occurred a single time. About 6% of the sample is held by the ten biggest clonotypes.

Paper-wide results and their limitations: A later analysis found that TCR association rates varied across HLA loci, with DRB1 alleles showing the most associated TCRs and HLA-C alleles the fewest. In this cohort, only TCR beta chains were sequenced, and detectable features were limited by the absence of alpha or paired-chain data. In a later analysis, HLA-associated TCR beta chains were found to be more clonally expanded and to have lower generation probabilities than equally common non-associated chains. Three of the identified cytomegalovirus-associated TCR beta chains were confirmed in vitro to be specific for cytomegalovirus antigens. In a later analysis, most CMV-associated TCR beta chains were found to appear HLA-restricted, with HLA associations seemingly driven largely by CMV exposure. Compared with the approximately 720-donor mean, donors in an Asian-associated ancestry cluster had fewer N-insertions in productive TCRs, according to a later genetic analysis. A cluster of highly shared sequence variants was judged likely to represent a technical artifact of the sequencing pipeline. It was suggested by the authors that the approach could potentially be generalized to other disease states and immunological phenotypes. Roughly uniform sequencing depth across donors was assumed in presence/absence analyses, although this assumption may not hold. CMV serostatus was the only immune exposure information available for the cohort. A later genetic analysis associated a missense DCLRE1C variant with V-gene and J-gene trimming of TCR beta chains, and an independent cohort replicated the association. A later analysis associated 15,000 to 20,000 TCR beta sequences with specific HLA alleles at a false discovery rate of 0.05. Linkage disequilibrium might explain the correlated functional status among segregating V segments, but an unknown experimental factor could not be excluded. Because HLA typing was missing for some donors at each locus, association tests included only the typed subset. A later analysis reported that several top co-occurrence clusters appeared linked to parvovirus B19, influenza, CMV and Epstein-Barr virus. A total of 150 or so TCR beta chains were listed by the study as associated with cytomegalovirus. The classifier was reported to diagnose cytomegalovirus status with high specificity and sensitivity in both the original and validation cohorts. Because counts were too low, seventeen rarely observed V segments, including chromosome 9 orphons, were left out of the earlier analysis of 587 of the donors. A further reported finding was that TCR beta sequences accurately predicted the HLA-A and HLA-B alleles for most subjects in the first cohort. When HLA alleles, especially DR and DQ, strongly co-occurred, attributing TCR associations to individual alleles was difficult. While some public TCRs were present in many individuals, most TCR sequences turned up only very rarely across donors. An earlier analysis of approximately 590 of the donors showed that most TCR beta V segments appeared in productive rearrangements either about 87% or about 30% of the time, which broadly matched IMGT annotations.

The source is a boy aged 5-17 years in good health and CMV-seropositive. The source material was PBMCs.

CDR3 region: CASSLYSIHSNQPQHF. The DNA is TGTGCCAGCAGTTTATATTCCATCCATAGCAATCAGCCCCAGCATTTT. The rearranged chain carries TRBV27 and TRBJ1-5; the D gene assignment is ambiguous. Based on the germline V gene (reference sequence), the CDR1 and CDR2 sequences are MNHEY and SMNVEV. Trimming at the junction amounts to 1 base on V and 0 bases on J, and the germline ends lie 10 bases apart. The CDR3 holds 16 amino acids from the cysteine to the phenylalanine. CDR3 DNA only is kept here, 48 bases in frame from base 1.